Each of the 30 T cell receptor beta chains below was sequenced from the same sample in a study of blood T cell repertoires in COVID-19. Profiling relied on immunoSEQ multiplex PCR, and the TCRdb table lists in-frame clones only, not all of them. The profile shows about 200,000 clones, 88% of them singletons. Sequenced input: peripheral blood. Every receptor here comes from a man in his late teens or twenties with active or convalescent COVID-19.

J is TRBJ1-1 and V is TRBV4-1; 9 bases map to TRBD1. The CDR3 extends over 15 amino acids. The germline CDR1 and CDR2 sequences are MGHRA and YSYEKL. Unmatched junction bases numbered 6, after V lost 3 bases and J lost 4 bases. The DNA of the CDR3 is TGCGCCAGCAGCCACTTACAGGGACAGGGCACTGAAGCTTTCTTT. Encoded protein: CASSHLQGQGTEAFF.

CDR3 in DNA: TGTGCCAGCAGCCCCACGGACAGGGGTGGCGGCTACACCTTC. As protein: CASSPTDRGGGYTF. The V call is TRBV3-1 (or the pseudogene TRBV3-2), the J call TRBJ1-2; 9 bases align to TRBD1. Unmatched junction bases numbered 8, after V lost 4 bases and J lost 8 bases. Germline V gene data show CDR1 as LGHDT and CDR2 as YNNKEL (reference sequence). CDR3 length: 14 residues.

This clone was observed a single time. The chain is built from TRBV14 and TRBJ2-5, with TRBD2 identical over 14 bases. CDR3 length: 15 amino acids. The V gene's germline CDR1 is SGHDN and CDR2 FVKESK. With V trimmed by 6 bases and J by 4 bases, 4 bases remained unmatched. CDR3 nucleotide sequence: TGTGCCAGCAGGCTGGGACTAGCGGGAGTAGAGACCCAGTACTTC. Protein product: CASRLGLAGVETQYF.

This rearrangement joins TRBV19 to TRBJ2-7; no clear D gene. The germline V and J ends were trimmed by 6 bases and 0 bases, with 15 bases remaining between them. The CDR3 length is 15 residues. The germline V gene encodes CDR1 LNHDA and CDR2 SQIVND (reference sequence). Here the CDR3 reads CASRARPHLSYEQYF. The CDR3 DNA follows: TGTGCCAGTAGGGCCCGCCCGCACCTCTCCTACGAGCAGTACTTC.

Note on this clone: Other DNA sequences in the sample encode the same CDR3. The V gene is TRBV7-8, the J gene TRBJ1-5; weak D call: TRBD1 (5 bases). V shed 0 bases and J shed 0 bases, with 6 bases lying between them. Germline V gene lookup returns CDR1 SGHVS and CDR2 FQNEAQ. The CDR3 length is 15 residues. The CDR3 region is CASSLADSSNQPQHF. The CDR3 DNA reads as TGTGCCAGCAGCTTAGCCGACAGTAGCAATCAGCCCCAGCATTTT.

The V call is TRBV19, the J call TRBJ2-2, with a weak D call TRBD1 (5 bases). There are 15 residues in the CDR3. V lost 3 bases and J lost 8, with 16 bases in between. Looked up from germline, CDR1 is LNHDA and CDR2 is SQIVND (reference sequence). CDR3 sequence reads: CASSMVGRVPGELFF. As DNA, the CDR3 is TGTGCCAGTAGTATGGTCGGCAGGGTGCCTGGGGAGCTGTTTTTT. Full variable domain (missing parts from reference TRBV19 and TRBJ2-2): DGGITQSPKYLFRKEGQNVTLSCEQNLNHDAMYWYRQDPGQGLRLIYYSQIVNDFQKGDIAEGYSVSREKKESFPLTVTSAQKNPTAFYLCASSMVGRVPGELFFGEGSRLTVL.

V is TRBV5-6 and J is TRBJ2-1, with D tentatively TRBD2 (6 bases). Germline CDR1 SGHDT, CDR2 YYEEEE. The CDR3 sequence is 13 residues long. Trimming pared 0 bases from V and 7 bases from J, leaving 8 bases between. CDR3 in amino acids: CASSLGRGNEQFF. DNA of the CDR3: TGTGCCAGCAGCTTGGGGAGGGGAAATGAGCAGTTCTTC.

This clone has only one observation. The chain links TRBV2 to TRBJ2-7, with D possibly TRBD1 on 6 matching bases. The CDR3 has 14 amino acids. The V gene lost 5 bases and the J gene lost 0 bases, with 11 bases spanning the gap. Germline values: CDR1 SNHLY, CDR2 FYNNEI. CDR3 nucleotides: TGTGCCAGCAGTTACGAGGGGGACTCCTACGAGCAGTACTTC. This translates into CASSYEGDSYEQYF.

The rearrangement joins TRBV2 to TRBJ1-6; D perhaps matches TRBD1 (5 bases). The germline V gene has CDR1 SNHLY and CDR2 FYNNEI. There are 16 residues in the CDR3. Trimming pared 6 bases from V and 0 bases from J, leaving 12 bases between. The CDR3 DNA sequence: TGTGCCAGCAGGACAGTCTCAAGCTCCTATAATTCACCCCTCCACTTT. Protein sequence: CASRTVSSSYNSPLHF.

The genes are TRBV2 and TRBJ2-1; D not resolved. In germline, CDR1 is SNHLY, CDR2 FYNNEI. The V end lost 8 bases, the J end lost 10 bases, and 24 bases lay between the germline ends. The CDR3 has 15 amino acids. The CDR3 here is CASRSDPTNGAEQFF. CDR3 bases: TGTGCCAGCCGGAGTGACCCGACCAACGGTGCCGAGCAGTTCTTC.

The chain links TRBV7-2 to TRBJ2-7, with 10 bases identical to TRBD2. There are 16 residues in the CDR3. The V gene's germline CDR1 is SGHTA and CDR2 FQGNSA. After removal of 5 bases from V and 3 bases from J, the junction contained 10 bases not matched to a gene. In DNA form, the CDR3 reads TGTGCCAGCAGCCCCCTAGCGGGAGTTAAGAGCTACGAGCAGTACTTC. As protein: CASSPLAGVKSYEQYF.

The rearrangement links TRBV10-3 to TRBJ1-1; TRBD1 matches at 9 bases. CDR3 length equals 15 residues. From germline, CDR1 is ENHRY and CDR2 SYGVKD. Losses at the gene ends were 6 bases for V and 1 base for J; bases not matched to a gene: 6. The CDR3 DNA is TGTGCCATCAGAAGTCCGGGACAGGGGAACACTGAAGCTTTCTTT. Protein sequence: CAIRSPGQGNTEAFF.

This sequence joins TRBV3-1 (or the pseudogene TRBV3-2) and TRBJ2-7; 8 nucleotides agree with TRBD1. From germline, CDR1 is LGHDT and CDR2 YNNKEL (reference sequence). CDR3 length: 15 amino acids. Trimming removed 1 base from V and 5 bases from J; junction bases left unmatched: 7. The chain's CDR3 is CASSQGGTGRDEQYF. The CDR3 DNA sequence: TGTGCCAGCAGCCAAGGGGGGACAGGTCGGGACGAGCAGTACTTC.

The CDR3 DNA is TGTGCCAGTAGTATAGGACAGACGTCCTACAATGAGCAGTTCTTC. Encoded protein: CASSIGQTSYNEQFF. The gene calls are TRBV19 and TRBJ2-1, with D perhaps TRBD1 (5 bases). CDR3 size: 15 residues. Trimming cost V 1 base and J 1 base, with 8 bases left between them. Germline V CDR1 and CDR2: LNHDA, SQIVND (reference sequence). The variable domain in full, completed from reference TRBV19 and TRBJ2-1, reads DGGITQSPKYLFRKEGQNVTLSCEQNLNHDAMYWYRQDPGQGLRLIYYSQIVNDFQKGDIAEGYSVSREKKESFPLTVTSAQKNPTAFYLCASSIGQTSYNEQFFGPGTRLTVL.

V and J are TRBV28 and TRBJ2-7; D may be TRBD1 (6 bases). The CDR3 is 17 amino acids. The germline V gene has CDR1 MDHEN and CDR2 SYDVKM. Trimming pared 3 bases from V and 6 bases from J, leaving 24 bases between. CDR3 residues: CASSLFQATGWGSEQYF. The DNA of the CDR3 is TGTGCCAGCAGTTTGTTTCAAGCGACAGGCTGGGGGAGCGAGCAGTACTTC.

CDR3 in amino acids: CASSWDSSPSGNTIYF. CDR3 DNA sequence: TGTGCCAGCAGCTGGGACAGTTCGCCCTCTGGAAACACCATATATTTT. The J gene is TRBJ1-3, the V gene TRBV5-4; 7 bases fit TRBD1. Germline CDR1 reads SGHNT; CDR2 reads YYREEE (reference sequence). This CDR3 spans 16 amino acids. After removal of 3 bases from V and 0 bases from J, the junction contained 6 bases not matched to a gene.

V usage is TRBV27 and J usage is TRBJ2-7; 9 bases line up with TRBD1. CDR3 length equals 14 residues. Per the germline V gene, CDR1 is MNHEY and CDR2 is SMNVEV (reference sequence). Trimming at V came to 4 bases and at J to 6 bases, leaving 7 bases not matched to a gene. The CDR3 bases are TGTGCCAGCAGTTCCACAGGGGGCACGGGCGAGCAGTACTTC. Its translation is CASSSTGGTGEQYF.

The J gene is TRBJ2-1, the V gene TRBV30, with D perhaps matching TRBD2 (6 bases). Germline V gene lookup returns CDR1 GTSNPN and CDR2 SVGIG (reference sequence). Trimming pared 5 bases from V and 10 bases from J, leaving 18 bases between. CDR3 length: 13 amino acids. CDR3 amino acids: CAWADNPGEEQFF. The DNA for the CDR3 is TGTGCCTGGGCAGACAACCCGGGGGAGGAGCAGTTCTTC.

V usage is TRBV9 and J usage is TRBJ1-1; unclear D gene. Germline loops: CDR1 SGDLS, CDR2 YYNGEE. The CDR3 contains 13 residues. V gave up 4 bases and J gave up 1 base, with 8 bases separating them. The CDR3 sequence is CASSIAGNTEAFF. The CDR3 DNA follows: TGTGCCAGCAGCATTGCAGGGAACACTGAAGCTTTCTTT.

J is TRBJ2-5 and V is TRBV7-2; 11 bases agree with TRBD2. The V and J ends lost 5 bases and 3 bases, in that order; junction bases with no gene match: 5. The CDR3 has 15 residues. Germline-derived CDR1 and CDR2 are SGHTA and FQGNSA. The chain's CDR3 is CASSLLLAGEETQYF. CDR3 nucleotides: TGTGCCAGCAGCCTATTACTAGCGGGGGAAGAGACCCAGTACTTC.

This clone was observed once. The rearrangement joins TRBV4-3 to TRBJ1-2, with D tentatively TRBD1 (5 bases). V gave up 0 bases and J gave up 4 bases, with 15 bases separating them. Germline values: CDR1 LGHNA, CDR2 YSLEER. This CDR3 region has 16 residues. The CDR3 sequence is CASSQDATGGVYGYTF. CDR3 nucleotide sequence: TGCGCCAGCAGCCAAGATGCCACGGGAGGGGTCTATGGCTACACCTTC.

The chain employs TRBV11-2 and TRBJ2-1, with 8 bases lining up with TRBD2. The V gene's germline CDR1 is SGHAT and CDR2 FQNNGV. The CDR3 spans 16 residues. The junction had 12 bases not matched to a gene; V was cut back by 5 bases and J by 6 bases. The CDR3 DNA reads TGTGCCAGCAGCCCCATGCCGGGACTAGATCTCAATGAGCAGTTCTTC. Protein product: CASSPMPGLDLNEQFF.

This chain joins TRBV28 and TRBJ1-2; perhaps TRBD1 as D (5 bases). Germline V gene lookup returns CDR1 MDHEN and CDR2 SYDVKM. V was pared by 7 bases and J by 7 bases, with 22 bases between. The CDR3 runs 15 residues. CDR3 amino acids: CASISPRGSHSGYTF. The CDR3 nucleotides are TGTGCCAGCATTTCGCCGCGGGGCAGTCACTCTGGCTACACCTTC.

This clone appeared a few times. V gene TRBV11-2 combines with J gene TRBJ1-3; D not resolved. V was cut by 1 base and J by 0 bases, with 13 bases left in between. CDR1 is SGHAT, CDR2 FQNNGV, per germline. This CDR3 region has 17 residues. The CDR3 sequence: CASSLVLSGSSGNTIYF. In nucleotides, the CDR3 is TGTGCCAGCAGCTTAGTATTGTCGGGGAGCTCTGGAAACACCATATATTTT.

This clone appeared a few times. The chain is built from TRBV2 and TRBJ1-4; D unresolved. V was pared by 3 bases and J by 7 bases, with 6 bases between. Germline CDR1 SNHLY, CDR2 FYNNEI. The CDR3 loop spans 12 amino acids. CDR3 nucleotide sequence: TGTGCCAGCAGTGAGACGGGTGAAAAACTGTTTTTT. Amino acids: CASSETGEKLFF.

The V call is TRBV11-2, the J call TRBJ1-3, with TRBD1 identical over 7 bases. CDR1 and CDR2 (germline): SGHAT, FQNNGV. V shed 2 bases, J shed 4 bases, and the junction held 8 bases outside the gene matches. CDR3 length equals 16 residues. In nucleotides, the CDR3 is TGTGCCAGCAGCTTATACTTAGGGGGCGACGGAAACACCATATATTTT. It encodes CASSLYLGGDGNTIYF.

CDR3 sequence (DNA): TGTGCCAGCTCATCGGACTACTTCTACAATGAGCAGTTCTTC. It codes for CASSSDYFYNEQFF. V is TRBV18 and J is TRBJ2-1; D is perhaps TRBD2 (6 bases). Trimming cost V 5 bases and J 3 bases, with 11 bases left between them. Germline V gene data show CDR1 as KGHSH and CDR2 as LQKENI. This CDR3 is built from 14 residues.

This chain links TRBV2 with TRBJ2-3; 14 bases are shared with TRBD2. From germline, CDR1 is SNHLY and CDR2 FYNNEI. V shed 6 bases and J 7 bases; nucleotides not matched to a gene: 15. There are 18 residues in the CDR3. The DNA for the CDR3 is TGTGCCAGCAGCGTTCCCGGGACTAGCGGGAGTAGAAGGCATACGCAGTATTTT. Translated, it gives CASSVPGTSGSRRHTQYF.

The chain employs TRBV27 and TRBJ2-3; a possible D gene is TRBD2 (6 bases). The CDR3 extends over 16 amino acids. The germline V gene has CDR1 MNHEY and CDR2 SMNVEV (reference sequence). Trimming shortened V by 6 bases and J by 5 bases, and 21 bases separated the two germline ends. CDR3 sequence: CASRGQGGPTGDTQYF. The CDR3 bases are TGTGCCAGCAGGGGGCAGGGAGGCCCTACAGGAGATACGCAGTATTTT.

This sequence joins TRBV7-2 and TRBJ2-2; 10 bases align to TRBD1. The germline gives CDR1 SGHTA, CDR2 FQGNSA. V shed 1 base, J shed 4 bases, and the junction held 3 bases outside the gene matches. This CDR3 has 16 amino acids. This CDR3 reads CASSLGGQGFTGELFF. The DNA of the CDR3 is TGTGCCAGCAGCTTAGGGGGACAGGGGTTCACCGGGGAGCTGTTTTTT.